This record covers a single TCR beta chain. The sample is drawn from a study of control samples from healthy donors and cancer patients. In germline, CDR1 is MDHEN, CDR2 SYDVKM. Trimming cost V 8 bases and J 0 bases, with 14 bases left between them. The CDR3 covers 16 residues. TCRdb's copy holds only in-frame clones and misses some; the assay was immunoSEQ multiplex PCR. Altogether under 450,000 clones are present, 90% being singletons, with the ten largest covering around 6.5%. The V call is TRBV28, the J call TRBJ2-6; weak D call: TRBD2 (6 bases). This TCR was recovered from a man aged 40-49 years with head and neck cancer. Sequencing input: PBMCs. CDR3 region: CASLIGGSSGANVLTF. The CDR3 DNA sequence: TGTGCCAGCCTGATCGGGGGAAGCTCTGGGGCCAACGTCCTGACTTTC.